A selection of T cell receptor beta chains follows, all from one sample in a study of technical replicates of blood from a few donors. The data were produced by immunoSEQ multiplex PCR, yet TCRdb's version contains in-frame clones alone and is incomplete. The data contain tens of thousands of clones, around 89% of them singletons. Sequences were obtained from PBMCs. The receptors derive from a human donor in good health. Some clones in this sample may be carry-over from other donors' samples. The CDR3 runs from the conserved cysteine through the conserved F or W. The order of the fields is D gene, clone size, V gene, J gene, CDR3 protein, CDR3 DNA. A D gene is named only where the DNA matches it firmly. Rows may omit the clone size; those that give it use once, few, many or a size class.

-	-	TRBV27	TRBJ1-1	CASSFKGSREAFF	TGTGCCAGCAGTTTTAAGGGGTCTCGGGAAGCTTTCTTT
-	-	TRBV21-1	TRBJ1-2	CASSPVRVYGYTF	TGTGCCAGCAGCCCCGTGCGGGTGTACGGCTACACCTTC
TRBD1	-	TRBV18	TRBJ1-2	CASSPLGQGLGDGYTF	TGTGCCAGCTCACCACTGGGACAGGGGCTGGGGGATGGCTACACCTTC
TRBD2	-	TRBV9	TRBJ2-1	CASSRRDYRPNEQFF	TGTGCCAGCAGCCGCCGGGACTATAGGCCGAATGAGCAGTTCTTC
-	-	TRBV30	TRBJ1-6	CAWQQGFNSPLHF	TGTGCCTGGCAACAGGGCTTCAATTCACCCCTCCACTTT
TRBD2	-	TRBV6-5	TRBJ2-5	CASSYAGRAGTQYF	TGTGCCAGCAGTTACGCGGGGAGGGCAGGGACCCAGTACTTC
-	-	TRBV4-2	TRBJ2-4	CASSQGRLESAKNIQYF	TGTGCCAGCAGCCAAGGCCGACTAGAGAGCGCCAAAAACATTCAGTACTTC
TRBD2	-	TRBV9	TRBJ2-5	CASSAGTSGGLQETQYF	TGTGCCAGCAGCGCCGGGACTAGCGGGGGGCTACAAGAGACCCAGTACTTC
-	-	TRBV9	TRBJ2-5	CASSPSEAPGQTQYF	TGTGCCAGCAGCCCATCGGAGGCCCCAGGTCAGACCCAGTACTTC
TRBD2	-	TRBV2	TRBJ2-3	CAREERGGSTDTQYF	TGTGCCCGAGAGGAGCGGGGGGGAAGCACAGATACGCAGTATTTT
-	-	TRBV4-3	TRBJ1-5	CASSQEKGRGQPQHF	TGCGCCAGCAGCCAAGAGAAGGGGCGAGGCCAGCCCCAGCATTTT
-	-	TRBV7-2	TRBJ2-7	CASSLPGSYEQYF	TGTGCCAGCAGCTTACCAGGTTCCTACGAGCAGTACTTC
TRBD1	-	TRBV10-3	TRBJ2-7	CAISEPRTGAYEQYF	TGTGCCATCAGTGAGCCAAGGACAGGGGCCTACGAGCAGTACTTC
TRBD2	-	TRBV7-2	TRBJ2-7	CASSLGLGTSPLEQYF	TGTGCCAGCAGCTTAGGATTGGGGACTAGCCCTCTCGAGCAGTACTTC
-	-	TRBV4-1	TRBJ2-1	CASSQEYRSEQFF	TGCGCCAGCAGCCAAGAGTATAGAAGTGAGCAGTTCTTC
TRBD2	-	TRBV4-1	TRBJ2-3	CASSQSRLAGLLSTDTQYF	TGCGCCAGCAGCCAAAGTCGGCTAGCGGGACTCCTTAGCACAGATACGCAGTATTTT
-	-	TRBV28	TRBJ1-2	CASSFGKTRGYTF	TGTGCCAGCAGTTTTGGTAAGACTCGCGGCTACACCTTC
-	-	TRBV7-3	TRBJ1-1	CASSTQTGSNTEAFF	TGTGCCAGCAGCACCCAGACAGGCTCGAACACTGAAGCTTTCTTT
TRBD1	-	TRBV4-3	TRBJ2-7	CASSQVWTGSYEQYF	TGCGCCAGCAGCCAAGTATGGACAGGGAGTTACGAGCAGTACTTC
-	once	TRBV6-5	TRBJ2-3	CASSYRAGSTDTQYF	TGTGCCAGCAGTTACCGGGCGGGAAGCACAGATACGCAGTATTTT
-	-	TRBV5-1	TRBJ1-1	CASSLTLANTEAFF	TGCGCCAGCAGCTTGACTTTAGCGAACACTGAAGCTTTCTTT
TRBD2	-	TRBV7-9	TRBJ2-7	CASSLLLAGARPYEQYF	TGTGCCAGCAGCTTACTACTAGCGGGGGCCCGGCCCTACGAGCAGTACTTC
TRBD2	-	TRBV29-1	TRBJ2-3	CSVSSPTSGRRGSSTDTQYF	TGCAGCGTTTCCAGCCCCACTAGCGGGAGAAGGGGTTCTAGCACAGATACGCAGTATTTT
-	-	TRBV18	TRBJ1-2	CASSPPAGYPMGYTF	TGTGCCAGCTCACCACCGGCAGGTTACCCTATGGGCTACACCTTC
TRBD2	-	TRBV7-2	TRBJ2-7	CASSRDSTSGTYEQYF	TGTGCCAGCAGCCGTGATTCGACTAGCGGGACCTACGAGCAGTACTTC
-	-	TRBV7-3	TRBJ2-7	CASSLDSNYEQYF	TGTGCCAGCAGCCTCGACTCAAACTACGAGCAGTACTTC
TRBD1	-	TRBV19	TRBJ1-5	CASSPRDRGLSQPQHF	TGTGCCAGTAGTCCCCGGGACAGGGGGCTGAGTCAGCCCCAGCATTTT
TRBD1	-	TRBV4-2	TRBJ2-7	CASSQGQGPSYEQYF	TGTGCCAGCAGCCAGGGACAGGGACCATCCTACGAGCAGTACTTC
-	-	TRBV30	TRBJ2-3	CAWSLTGVGTDTQYF	TGTGCCTGGAGCCTAACGGGGGTCGGCACAGATACGCAGTATTTT
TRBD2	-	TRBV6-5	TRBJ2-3	CASSNREADTQYF	TGTGCCAGCAGTAATCGGGAGGCAGATACGCAGTATTTT
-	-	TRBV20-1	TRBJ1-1	CSAAGGSEAFF	TGCAGTGCGGCGGGGGGATCTGAAGCTTTCTTT
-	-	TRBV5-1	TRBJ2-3	CASSLSGASTDTQYF	TGCGCCAGCAGCCTTAGCGGAGCTAGCACAGATACGCAGTATTTT
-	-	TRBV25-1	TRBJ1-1	CASSELDRNTEAFF	TGTGCCAGCAGTGAATTGGACAGAAACACTGAAGCTTTCTTT
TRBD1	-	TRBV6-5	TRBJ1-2	CASSSGQGYYGYTF	TGTGCCAGCAGTTCGGGACAGGGATACTATGGCTACACCTTC
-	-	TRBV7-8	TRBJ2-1	CASSLGRAWFF	TGTGCCAGCAGCTTGGGCAGGGCGTGGTTCTTC
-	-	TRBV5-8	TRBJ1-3	CASTPRPTAGNTIYF	TGTGCCAGCACCCCGCGGCCGACAGCTGGAAACACCATATATTTT
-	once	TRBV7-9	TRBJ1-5	CASSFLGFGYSNQPQHF	TGTGCCAGCAGCTTTCTTGGTTTCGGTTATAGCAATCAGCCCCAGCATTTT
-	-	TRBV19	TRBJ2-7	CASSWAGVGEQYF	TGTGCCAGTAGTTGGGCAGGGGTAGGCGAGCAGTACTTC
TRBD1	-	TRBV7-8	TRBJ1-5	CASSSRGTGHQPQHF	TGTGCCAGCAGCTCCAGGGGGACAGGGCATCAGCCCCAGCATTTT
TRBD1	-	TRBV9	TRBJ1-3	CASSPDRTSAGNTIYF	TGTGCCAGCAGCCCGGACAGGACCAGTGCTGGAAACACCATATATTTT
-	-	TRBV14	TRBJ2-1	CASSPLGDTTEQFF	TGTGCCAGCAGCCCATTAGGGGACACGACTGAGCAGTTCTTC
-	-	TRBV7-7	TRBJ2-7	CASSPGGGYEQYF	TGTGCCAGCAGCCCAGGGGGAGGCTACGAGCAGTACTTC